This T cell receptor beta chain is drawn from a study of Siglec-9 on CD8 T cells in melanoma. The study's findings and limits: In melanoma tumors, a Siglec-9-marked effector memory CD8+ subset reportedly appeared to accumulate.

Sequencing used immunoSEQ multiplex PCR; TCRdb keeps in-frame clones, though not all of them. The table shows over 30,000 clones, with roughly 84% occurring only once. This clone has only one observation. Antigen unknown. The CDR3 has 13 residues. Germline CDR1 reads LNHDA; CDR2 reads SQIVND (reference sequence). The germline V and J ends were trimmed by 5 bases and 4 bases, with 12 bases remaining between them. J is TRBJ2-7 and V is TRBV19; D gene ambiguous. The origin of this receptor is a human donor in good health. Sample: Siglec-9- CD8+ T cells sorted from blood. This chain's CDR3 is CASSWTANYEQYF. CDR3 in DNA: TGTGCCAGTAGTTGGACGGCTAATTACGAGCAGTACTTC. Variable domain in full (rest from reference TRBV19 and TRBJ2-7): DGGITQSPKYLFRKEGQNVTLSCEQNLNHDAMYWYRQDPGQGLRLIYYSQIVNDFQKGDIAEGYSVSREKKESFPLTVTSAQKNPTAFYLCASSWTANYEQYFGPGTRLTVT.